This entry lists 25 T cell receptor beta chains sequenced from one sample in a study of regulatory T cells in long-lasting Graves disease. Time point indicated: persistent/refractory GD, antithyroid drugs over 5 years with positive TRAb. Extracted RNA from PBMCs served as the source of the TCR library. Arm-PCR of CDR3 regions and iRepertoire HTBI primers were the basis on which TCR beta libraries were built. TCRdb reprocessed the multiplex PCR reads via MiXCR and lists one record per CDR3 protein. This table holds more than 650,000 distinct CDR3 sequences, 25% to 35% found once. This material consisted of peripheral blood mononuclear cells (PBMCs), taken when the disease was refractory, from a patient treated with antithyroid drugs. These receptors came from a female donor with Graves disease.

In the case of this clonotype: This may arise from a read error, as a much more abundant clone is one base away. The chain joins TRBV24-1 to TRBJ1-2; unclear D gene. The CDR3 runs to 13 residues. The V gene's germline CDR1 is KGHDR and CDR2 SFDVKD. CDR3 nucleotide sequence: TGTGCCGCCAGTGAGGTAGCTAACTATGGCTACACCTTC. Its protein is CAASEVANYGYTF.

The chain combines TRBV20-1 with TRBJ1-6; possibly TRBD1 for D (6 bases). This CDR3 comprises 14 residues. Germline V gene sequence: CDR1 DFQATT, CDR2 SNEGSKA (reference sequence). Trimming removed 6 bases from V and 1 base from J, with 10 bases in between. The CDR3 reads CSAPQGSYNSPLHF. The CDR3 nucleotides read TGCAGTGCCCCACAGGGTTCCTATAATTCACCCCTCCACTTT.

This clonotype was picked up a small number of times. V is TRBV3-1 and J is TRBJ1-5, with unresolved D. The germline V gene encodes CDR1 LGHDT and CDR2 YNNKEL (reference sequence). The CDR3 covers 14 residues. With 4 bases removed from V and 10 bases from J, the gap between germline ends came to 17 bases. The CDR3 nucleotides read TGTGCCAGCAGCCCATCGAATCCCCGGGGACCCCAGCATTTT. This codes for CASSPSNPRGPQHF.

This chain joins TRBV28 and TRBJ1-3; 7 bases line up with TRBD1. Germline V gives CDR1 MDHEN, CDR2 SYDVKM. This CDR3 contains 17 residues. J gave up 9 bases and V 5 bases, and 19 bases lay outside the gene matches. For the CDR3, the DNA is TGTGCCAGCAGTGCCGTCGGGGACAGCAGAACTATCGGCACCATATATTTT. It encodes CASSAVGDSRTIGTIYF.

The chain uses TRBV12-3 or TRBV12-4 and TRBJ1-6; D possibly corresponds to TRBD1 (5 bases). V shed 1 base and J shed 10 bases, with 11 bases lying between them. The CDR3 length is 14 residues. CDR3 residues: CASSLGAAGSPLHF. The CDR3 DNA sequence: TGTGCCAGCAGTTTAGGCGCAGCAGGGTCACCCCTCCACTTT.

This clonotype showed up many times. The chain employs TRBV2 and TRBJ2-5, with D perhaps TRBD1 or TRBD2 (5 bases each). V lost 3 bases and J lost 5, with 19 bases in between. There are 16 residues in the CDR3. Germline loops: CDR1 SNHLY, CDR2 FYNNEI. CDR3 bases: TGTGCCAGCAGTGATGGGACCCCATCTAGTAGGGAGACCCAGTACTTC. Its protein is CASSDGTPSSRETQYF. Filled out from reference TRBV2 and TRBJ2-5, the complete variable domain reads EPEVTQTPSHQVTQMGQEVILRCVPISNHLYFYWYRQILGQKVEFLVSFYNNEISEKSEIFDDQFSVERPDGSNFTLKIRSTKLEDSAMYFCASSDGTPSSRETQYFGPGTRLLVL.

The rearrangement links TRBV7-9 to TRBJ2-1, with D perhaps matching TRBD2 (5 bases). Per germline, CDR1 SEHNR and CDR2 FQNEAQ (reference sequence). With 0 bases removed from V and 8 bases from J, the gap between germline ends came to 17 bases. The CDR3 length is 16 residues. The CDR3 DNA follows: TGTGCCAGCAGCTTAGCGTTATTAGCAGGTAGCGATGAGCAGTTCTTC. Its translation is CASSLALLAGSDEQFF.

The gene calls are TRBV30 and TRBJ1-5, with unresolved D. Germline V lookup: CDR1 GTSNPN, CDR2 SVGIG (reference sequence). This CDR3 is 13 amino acids long. The CDR3 reads CALARDSNQPQHF. In DNA, the CDR3 is TGTGCGTTGGCGAGGGATAGCAATCAGCCCCAGCATTTT.

The chain has TRBV12-5 and TRBJ1-1; a weak D match, TRBD1 (5 bases). Trimming pared 4 bases from V and 4 bases from J, leaving 16 bases between. The germline V gene has CDR1 LGHNT and CDR2 FRNRAP. This CDR3 comprises 15 residues. DNA for the CDR3: TGTGCTAGTGGTTCCCGGTGGGGGGAGGGCACTGAAGCTTTCTTT. Translation gives CASGSRWGEGTEAFF.

The V call is TRBV18, the J call TRBJ2-7; TRBD1 aligns across 7 bases. CDR1 and CDR2 (germline): KGHSH, LQKENI. This CDR3 has 14 amino acids. Germline trimming cut 9 bases from V and 4 bases from J; bases unmatched to any gene: 12. CDR3 DNA: TGTGCCAGTACTTCCGGGACAGCAACTTACGAGCAGTACTTC. This gives the protein CASTSGTATYEQYF.

The chain carries TRBV6-1 and TRBJ1-4; D gene unclear. Trimming left V 7 bases short and J 3 bases short, with 12 bases between. This CDR3 is 14 amino acids long. CDR1 and CDR2 from the germline V gene are MNHNS and SASEGT. The CDR3 loop is CASMTRASNEKLFF. DNA for the CDR3: TGTGCCAGCATGACGCGTGCGTCTAATGAAAAACTGTTTTTT.

The sample holds a few counts of this clonotype. The chain has TRBV7-2 and TRBJ1-1, with TRBD1 matching 10 bases. From germline, CDR1 is SGHTA and CDR2 FQGNSA. CDR3 size: 17 residues. With 3 bases clipped from V and 6 bases from J, the junction kept 13 bases outside the gene matches. CDR3 residues: CASSLNFPGTGASEAFF. CDR3 bases: TGTGCCAGCAGCTTGAATTTCCCCGGGACAGGGGCCTCTGAAGCTTTCTTT.

The CDR3 DNA follows: TGTGCCAGCAGCCAACTAGGACTATCATCCTCCTACGAGCAGTACTTC. Protein product: CASSQLGLSSSYEQYF. V is TRBV7-6 and J is TRBJ2-7; tentatively, D is TRBD2 (6 bases). The CDR3 is 16 amino acids. V was clipped by 5 bases and J by 0 bases, with 17 bases between them. The germline CDR1 and CDR2 sequences are SGHVS and FNYEAQ. Combining the CDR3 with reference TRBV7-6 and TRBJ2-7 gives the whole variable domain GAGVSQSPRYKVTKRGQDVALRCDPISGHVSLYWYRQALGQGPEFLTYFNYEAQQDKSGLPNDRFSAERPEGSISTLTIQRTEQRDSAMYRCASSQLGLSSSYEQYFGPGTRLTVT.

The rearrangement joins TRBV20-1 to TRBJ1-1, with 8 bases lining up with TRBD1. The CDR3 sequence is 17 residues long. Germline V lookup: CDR1 DFQATT, CDR2 SNEGSKA (reference sequence). The V segment lost 6 bases and the J segment 6 bases; nucleotides outside the gene matches: 21. CDR3 protein: CSAAGLVRQGSAAEAFF. The CDR3 DNA follows: TGCAGTGCCGCTGGGCTAGTCAGACAGGGGAGTGCGGCTGAAGCTTTCTTT.

The V and J genes are TRBV18 and TRBJ1-5; TRBD1 matches at 7 bases. Germline CDR1 reads KGHSH; CDR2 reads LQKENI. CDR3 length: 15 amino acids. V was pared by 2 bases and J by 11 bases, with 12 bases of the junction left unmatched. CDR3 in DNA: TGTGCCAGCTCACCAAAGGCAGGGGGGTTGTTAGCCCAGCATTTT. This encodes CASSPKAGGLLAQHF.

CDR3 region: CASSGQRTGYGYTF. CDR3 DNA: TGTGCCAGTAGTGGACAGAGGACTGGCTATGGCTACACCTTC. This chain links TRBV19 with TRBJ1-2; D possibly corresponds to TRBD1 (6 bases). The V gene lost 5 bases and the J gene lost 4 bases, with 14 bases spanning the gap. The CDR3 sequence is 14 residues long. Germline CDR1 and CDR2: LNHDA and SQIVND (reference sequence).

The rearrangement joins TRBV10-3 to TRBJ1-1, with no clear D. The CDR3 sequence is 11 residues long. The V gene lost 4 bases and the J gene lost 9 bases, with 9 bases spanning the gap. Germline CDR1 and CDR2: ENHRY and SYGVKD. The CDR3 nucleotides are TGTGCCATCAGTGGGGAGACAAAAGCTTTCTTT. It encodes CAISGETKAFF.

The chain joins TRBV7-9 to TRBJ1-6, with 10 nucleotides matching TRBD1. Germline loops: CDR1 SEHNR, CDR2 FQNEAQ (reference sequence). Trimming took 5 bases from V and 10 from J; bases not matched to a gene: 5. CDR3 length: 14 residues. CDR3 loop: CASSRRDRGSPLHF. CDR3 nucleotide sequence: TGTGCCAGCAGCCGCCGGGACAGGGGCTCACCCCTCCACTTT.

The chain has TRBV12-3 or TRBV12-4 and TRBJ2-1; 7 positions agree with TRBD2. The CDR3 runs to 16 residues. J gave up 4 bases and V 6 bases, and 12 bases lay outside the gene matches. The CDR3 region has the DNA TGTGCCAGCAGCCCGCTCTTGGCGGGAGTGTACAATGAGCAGTTCTTC. Translated: CASSPLLAGVYNEQFF.

This clonotype was observed at least ten times. The V gene is TRBV2, the J gene TRBJ1-1, with D hard to call. The V end lost 8 bases, the J end lost 2 bases, and 6 bases lay between the germline ends. Germline CDR1 is SNHLY and CDR2 is FYNNEI. The CDR3 contains 11 residues. The CDR3 loop reads CASGFNTEAFF. The CDR3 DNA reads as TGTGCCAGCGGTTTCAACACTGAAGCTTTCTTT.

This clonotype was observed a few times. The chain recombines TRBV19 with TRBJ1-4, with 7 bases identical to TRBD1. V lost 10 bases and J lost 5; bases outside the gene matches: 7. The CDR3 is 13 amino acids. CDR1 is LNHDA, CDR2 SQIVND, per germline (reference sequence). DNA of the CDR3: TGTGCCACTTCCGACAGGGTAAATGAAAAACTGTTTTTT. Its translation is CATSDRVNEKLFF.

On this clonotype: The junction departs from germline at one end; a sequencing error may be responsible. The rearrangement uses TRBV5-1 and TRBJ2-1; D gene unclear. CDR1 is SGHRS, CDR2 YFSETQ, per germline. The length of the CDR3 is 11 residues. The CDR3 DNA follows: TGTGCCAGCAGCTTGGCTAGGGTCCAGTTCTTC. Its protein product is CASSLARVQFF.

The J gene is TRBJ1-5, the V gene TRBV4-1; 7 positions match TRBD1. V trimming: 1 base; J trimming: 5 bases; junction bases outside the gene matches: 8. This CDR3 is built from 16 residues. Germline CDR1 MGHRA, CDR2 YSYEKL. CDR3 residues: CASSQVPGQSDQPQHF. CDR3 DNA sequence: TGCGCCAGCAGCCAAGTACCGGGACAGTCGGATCAGCCCCAGCATTTT.

This clonotype showed up just a few times. This rearrangement joins TRBV3-1 to TRBJ1-2; unclear D gene. The V gene's germline CDR1 is LGHDT and CDR2 YNNKEL (reference sequence). Trimming stripped 1 base from V and 8 bases from J, with 14 bases between. CDR3 length: 14 residues. CDR3 nucleotide sequence: TGTGCCAGCAGCCAAGGGACCGCCCGAGGAGGCTACACCTTC. This encodes CASSQGTARGGYTF.

Details on this clonotype: At one end the junction does not follow the germline gene, possibly because of a read error. The rearrangement joins TRBV28 to TRBJ2-7, with D possibly being TRBD1 (5 bases). The CDR3 loop spans 17 amino acids. Germline V lookup: CDR1 MDHEN, CDR2 SYDVKM. The DNA for the CDR3 is TGTGCCAGCAGCCGCCTTGACCGCCAGGGAAGGGCCTACAAGCAGTACTTC. Translated, it gives CASSRLDRQGRAYKQYF.